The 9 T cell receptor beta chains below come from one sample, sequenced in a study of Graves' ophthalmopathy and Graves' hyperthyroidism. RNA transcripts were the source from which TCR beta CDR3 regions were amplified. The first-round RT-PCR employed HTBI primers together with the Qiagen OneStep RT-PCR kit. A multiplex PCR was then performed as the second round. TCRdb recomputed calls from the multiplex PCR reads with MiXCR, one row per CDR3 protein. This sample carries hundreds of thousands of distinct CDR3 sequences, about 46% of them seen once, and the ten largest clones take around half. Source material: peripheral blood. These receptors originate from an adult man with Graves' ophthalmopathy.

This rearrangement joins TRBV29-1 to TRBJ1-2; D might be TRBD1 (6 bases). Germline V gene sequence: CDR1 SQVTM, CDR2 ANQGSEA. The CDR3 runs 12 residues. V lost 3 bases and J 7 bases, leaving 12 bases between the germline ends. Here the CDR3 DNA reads TGCAGCGTTGACCGAGGGGGTACTGGCTACACCTTC. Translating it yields CSVDRGGTGYTF.

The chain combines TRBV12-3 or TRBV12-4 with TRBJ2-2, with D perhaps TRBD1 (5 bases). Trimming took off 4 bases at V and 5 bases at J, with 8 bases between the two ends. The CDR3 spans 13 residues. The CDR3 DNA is TGTGCCAGCAGTTGGCAGGGTACCGGGGAGCTGTTTTTT. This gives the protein CASSWQGTGELFF.

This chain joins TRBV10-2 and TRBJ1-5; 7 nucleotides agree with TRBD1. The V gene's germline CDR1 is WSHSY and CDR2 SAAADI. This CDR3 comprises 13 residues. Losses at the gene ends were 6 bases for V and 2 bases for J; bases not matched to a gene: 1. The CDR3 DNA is TGCGCCAGCAGAACAGGGGGCAATCAGCCCCAGCATTTT. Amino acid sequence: CASRTGGNQPQHF.

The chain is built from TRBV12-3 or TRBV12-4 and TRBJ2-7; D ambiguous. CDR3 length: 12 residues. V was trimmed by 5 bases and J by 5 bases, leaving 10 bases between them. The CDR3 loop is CASSTGVDEQYF. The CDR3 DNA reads TGTGCCAGCAGTACTGGGGTAGACGAGCAGTACTTC.

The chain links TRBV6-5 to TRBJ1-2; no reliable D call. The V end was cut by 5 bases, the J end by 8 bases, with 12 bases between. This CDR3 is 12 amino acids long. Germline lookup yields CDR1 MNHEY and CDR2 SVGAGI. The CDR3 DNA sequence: TGTGCCAGCAGTCTTTCGGGGAGAGGCTACACCTTC. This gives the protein CASSLSGRGYTF.

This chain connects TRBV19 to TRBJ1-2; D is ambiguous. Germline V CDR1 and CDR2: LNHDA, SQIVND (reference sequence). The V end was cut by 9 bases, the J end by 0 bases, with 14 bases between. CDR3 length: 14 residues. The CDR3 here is CASRAEGSNYGYTF. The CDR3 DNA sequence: TGTGCCAGCCGAGCCGAAGGTTCTAACTATGGCTACACCTTC.

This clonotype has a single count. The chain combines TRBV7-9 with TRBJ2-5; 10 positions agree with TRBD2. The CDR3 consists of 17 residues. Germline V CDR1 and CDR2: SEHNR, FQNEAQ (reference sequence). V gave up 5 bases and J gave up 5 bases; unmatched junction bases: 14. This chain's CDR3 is CASSPNAVAGGGETQYF. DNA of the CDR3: TGTGCCAGCAGCCCTAACGCCGTAGCGGGAGGAGGGGAGACCCAGTACTTC.

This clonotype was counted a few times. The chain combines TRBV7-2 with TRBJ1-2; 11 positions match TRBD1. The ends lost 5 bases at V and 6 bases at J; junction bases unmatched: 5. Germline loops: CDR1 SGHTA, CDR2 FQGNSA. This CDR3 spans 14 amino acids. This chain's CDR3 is CASSIGQGANGYTF. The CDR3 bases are TGTGCCAGCAGCATCGGACAGGGGGCGAATGGCTACACCTTC.

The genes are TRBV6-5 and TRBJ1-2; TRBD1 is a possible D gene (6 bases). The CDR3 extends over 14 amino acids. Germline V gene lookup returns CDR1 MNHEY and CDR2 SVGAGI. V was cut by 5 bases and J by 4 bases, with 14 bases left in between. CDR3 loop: CASSPIDRSYGYTF. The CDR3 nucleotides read TGTGCCAGCAGTCCAATCGACAGGAGCTATGGCTACACCTTC.